The TCR beta chain described here comes from a study of CD8+CD57+ T cells in acquired aplastic anemia. The use of genomic DNA as template underpinned the TCR beta VDJ and CDR3 profiling. A single record per CDR3 protein comes from TCRdb applying MiXCR to the reads. The table shows about 210,000 distinct CDR3 sequences, with over 55% occurring only once. Concerning this clonotype itself: Its antigen remains unidentified.

General study results and limits: The number of CD8+ CDR3 sequences shared by patients and controls was roughly 30.

Germline trimming cut 0 bases from V and 4 bases from J; bases unmatched to any gene: 6. The germline gives CDR1 GTSNPN, CDR2 SVGIG (reference sequence). The CDR3 spans 15 residues. The sample taken for sequencing was sorted CD4+, CD8+, or CD8+CD57+ T cells (not recorded which) from PBMCs. The rearrangement uses TRBV30 and TRBJ1-2; 9 bases agree with TRBD1. This TCR came from a human donor in good health. The CDR3: CAWSVQGAWVYGYTF. The CDR3 coding sequence is TGTGCCTGGAGTGTACAGGGGGCTTGGGTCTATGGCTACACCTTC.